The 17 T cell receptor beta chains given below trace back to one sample, sequenced in a study of tumor-infiltrating lymphocytes in localized non-small cell lung cancer. Profiled with immunoSEQ multiplex PCR; TCRdb holds only in-frame clones, not every one. The sample carries about 16,000 clones, under 80% recorded once. Sequencing was carried out using lung tumor tissue. The receptors were gathered from a human donor with non-small cell lung cancer.

This clone was counted a single time. This chain joins TRBV2 and TRBJ2-6; no definite D call. Germline V gene data show CDR1 as SNHLY and CDR2 as FYNNEI. Trimming stripped 1 base from V and 9 bases from J, with 10 bases between. The CDR3 length is 14 residues. CDR3 DNA sequence: TGTGCCAGCAGTGAAGGGACGGTTGGCAACGTCCTGACTTTC. Protein product: CASSEGTVGNVLTF.

CDR3 sequence: CASSLVAVNEQYF. The CDR3 nucleotides read TGTGCCAGCAGCTTGGTCGCGGTTAACGAGCAGTACTTC. The gene calls are TRBV5-6 and TRBJ2-7; no reliable D call. Germline V gene data show CDR1 as SGHDT and CDR2 as YYEEEE. V lost 0 bases and J 5 bases, leaving 9 bases between the germline ends. This CDR3 is built from 13 residues. The entire variable domain, with the rest obtained from reference TRBV5-6 and TRBJ2-7, is as follows: DAGVTQSPTHLIKTRGQQVTLRCSPKSGHDTVSWYQQALGQGPQFIFQYYEEEERQRGNFPDRFSGHQFPNYSSELNVNALLLGDSALYLCASSLVAVNEQYFGPGTRLTVT.

By frequency in the sample, this clone is medium-sized. The chain recombines TRBV7-8 with TRBJ1-2, with D uncertain. The length of the CDR3 is 15 residues. CDR1 SGHVS and CDR2 FQNEAQ come from the germline V gene. With 6 bases removed from V and 5 bases from J, the gap between germline ends came to 19 bases. CDR3 nucleotide sequence: TGTGCCAGCAGTCCCAAAAAGTCCCCGTGGTATGGCTACACCTTC. Amino acids: CASSPKKSPWYGYTF.

The V gene is TRBV2, the J gene TRBJ2-5; D not resolved. The V and J ends lost 6 bases and 0 bases respectively, with 5 bases between them. CDR3 length: 12 amino acids. Per germline, CDR1 SNHLY and CDR2 FYNNEI. The CDR3 spells CASSWDQETQYF. The CDR3 nucleotides read TGTGCCAGCAGCTGGGACCAAGAGACCCAGTACTTC.

The CDR3 is CASSSKGQAAYSHYGYTF. In DNA form, the CDR3 reads TGTGCCAGCAGCTCAAAAGGACAGGCTGCTTACTCTCACTATGGCTACACCTTC. The genes are TRBV5-6 and TRBJ1-2, with 7 bases that match TRBD1. This CDR3 spans 18 amino acids. With 3 bases clipped from V and 3 bases from J, the junction kept 17 bases outside the gene matches. Germline-derived CDR1 and CDR2 are SGHDT and YYEEEE.

The CDR3: CASSLVGSPNNEQFF. In nucleotides, the CDR3 is TGTGCCAGCAGCTTAGTCGGGAGTCCCAACAATGAGCAGTTCTTC. The chain carries TRBV11-3 and TRBJ2-1, with a possible D match to TRBD2 (6 bases). The V gene lost 1 base and the J gene lost 5 bases, with 12 bases spanning the gap. The V gene's germline CDR1 is SGHNT and CDR2 YENEEA. The CDR3 covers 15 residues.

This chain links TRBV18 with TRBJ2-3; D is undetermined. Trimming stripped 6 bases from V and 2 bases from J, with 9 bases between. This CDR3 spans 13 amino acids. CDR1 and CDR2 (germline): KGHSH, LQKENI. The CDR3 loop is CASSPGPTDTQYF. The CDR3 DNA reads TGTGCCAGCTCCCCCGGGCCCACAGATACGCAGTATTTT.

The gene calls are TRBV2 and TRBJ2-1; TRBD2 agrees at 7 bases. Trimming at V came to 7 bases and at J to 8 bases, leaving 11 bases not matched to a gene. CDR1 is SNHLY, CDR2 FYNNEI, per germline. There are 14 residues in the CDR3. CDR3 in DNA: TGTGCCAGCAAGATGAGCGGGAATCCCCATGAGCAGTTCTTC. Encoded protein: CASKMSGNPHEQFF.

By sample fraction, this clone is medium-sized. Additional DNA sequences in this sample encode the identical CDR3. The chain uses TRBV6-1 and TRBJ1-2; D unresolved. CDR1 and CDR2 (germline): MNHNS, SASEGT. There are 13 residues in the CDR3. Trimming shortened V by 4 bases and J by 0 bases, and 6 bases separated the two germline ends. Written as DNA, the CDR3 is TGTGCCAGCAGTGCCGGAGCTAACTATGGCTACACCTTC. Amino acids: CASSAGANYGYTF.

The chain uses TRBV7-9 and TRBJ1-2; D unclear. The CDR3 spans 15 residues. Germline V gene data show CDR1 as SEHNR and CDR2 as FQNEAQ (reference sequence). V shed 3 bases and J shed 1 base, with 12 bases lying between them. CDR3 amino acids: CASSFLSGGNYGYTF. The CDR3 DNA follows: TGTGCCAGCAGCTTTTTGTCAGGAGGTAACTATGGCTACACCTTC.

This chain links TRBV27 with TRBJ2-7; 9 bases agree with TRBD2. With 6 bases clipped from V and 5 bases from J, the junction kept 11 bases outside the gene matches. This CDR3 comprises 15 residues. The germline V gene has CDR1 MNHEY and CDR2 SMNVEV (reference sequence). The DNA of the CDR3 is TGTGCCAGCAGAGGTAGCGGGAGAGCTTTCAACGAGCAGTACTTC. It specifies CASRGSGRAFNEQYF.

This chain connects TRBV7-3 to TRBJ2-3; D is possibly TRBD2 (6 bases). Trimming removed 3 bases at V and 5 bases at J, with 12 bases between. Looked up from germline, CDR1 is SGHTA and CDR2 is FQGTGA. The CDR3 is made up of 14 amino acids. Here the CDR3 DNA reads TGTGCCAGCAGCTTTGGAGGGATTGGAGATACGCAGTATTTT. Amino acids: CASSFGGIGDTQYF.

This chain joins TRBV5-1 and TRBJ2-7; D unresolved. The CDR3 is 14 amino acids. CDR1 and CDR2 from the germline V gene are SGHRS and YFSETQ. V dropped 1 base and J dropped 2 bases, with 10 bases sitting between them. CDR3 DNA: TGCGCCAGCAGCTTGTCCCCAGACCCCTACGAGCAGTACTTC. It codes for CASSLSPDPYEQYF.

This rearrangement joins TRBV27 to TRBJ2-3; unclear D gene. Germline CDR1 MNHEY, CDR2 SMNVEV (reference sequence). CDR3 length: 16 amino acids. Trimming took 7 bases from V and 0 from J, leaving 17 bases between them. CDR3 region: CASKVLADISTDTQYF. In DNA, the CDR3 is TGTGCCAGCAAGGTCTTGGCCGATATTAGCACAGATACGCAGTATTTT.

The chain combines TRBV18 with TRBJ1-5; D might be TRBD1 (5 bases). The CDR3 is 16 residues long. Germline V lookup: CDR1 KGHSH, CDR2 LQKENI. Trimming took 2 bases from V and 2 from J, leaving 13 bases between them. The CDR3 coding sequence is TGTGCCAGCTCACCAGACGCGATCAGGGGCAATCAGCCCCAGCATTTT. This encodes CASSPDAIRGNQPQHF.

The chain recombines TRBV27 with TRBJ1-2; D is perhaps TRBD1 (6 bases). CDR3 length: 14 residues. Germline V lookup: CDR1 MNHEY, CDR2 SMNVEV (reference sequence). Trimming cost V 5 bases and J 4 bases, with 14 bases left between them. The CDR3 nucleotides are TGTGCCAGCAGTCCCCAGGACAGAGTCTATGGCTACACCTTC. Its protein is CASSPQDRVYGYTF.

The V and J genes are TRBV5-1 and TRBJ1-1; 9 nucleotides agree with TRBD1. This CDR3 has 15 residues. Unmatched junction bases numbered 10, after V lost 4 bases and J lost 6 bases. The V gene's germline CDR1 is SGHRS and CDR2 YFSETQ. CDR3 bases: TGCGCCAGCAGCATGGCCGGGACAGGGAGGGCTGAAGCTTTCTTT. Protein: CASSMAGTGRAEAFF.